A selection of T cell receptor beta chains follows, all from one sample in a study of shared clonotypes between healthy human individuals. Only in-frame clones appear in the TCRdb table, and some are missing; sequencing was by immunoSEQ multiplex PCR. The data contain fewer than 1.4 million clones, around three quarters of them seen just once; the ten biggest clones take up 0.5% to 0.65%. The sample consisted of memory CD4+ T cells from PBMCs. The receptors shown here come from a man between 18 and 35 years old in good health. Some clones in this sample may be carry-over from other donors' samples. Each CDR3 is given without its conserved first and last residue.

cdr3_aa j_call v_call cdr3_length
AWSVTVNTEAF TRBJ1-1 TRBV30 11
AISYSEFISSYEQY TRBJ2-7 TRBV10-3 14
ASGLAGGRADTQY TRBJ2-3 TRBV7-2 13
ASGESNQPQH TRBJ1-5 TRBV6-5 10
ASTSRSGETGELF TRBJ2-2 TRBV7-9 13
ASSAGLAGSNEQF TRBJ2-1 TRBV9 13
ASSLRTSGSSYNEQF TRBJ2-1 TRBV7-2 15
ASQVSREEAF TRBJ1-1 TRBV10-1 10
ASSQSMRQSYEQY TRBJ2-7 TRBV23-1 13
SFRGRAYEQY TRBJ2-7 TRBV29-1 10
ASSQLRGSNYGYT TRBJ1-2 TRBV4-2 13
ASSGITAATPQH TRBJ1-5 TRBV2 12
ASRGLAGRNEQF TRBJ2-1 TRBV27 12
ASSPRQGGTYEQY TRBJ2-7 TRBV6-1 13
ASSLTTASGNTIY TRBJ1-3 TRBV18 13
AITQGGGYNEQF TRBJ2-1 TRBV10-3 12
ASSLEGGTEAF TRBJ1-1 TRBV28 11
ASRSMTDSNQPQH TRBJ1-5 TRBV5-6 13
ASSLSNWAGGYT TRBJ1-2 TRBV27 12
ASSQLVASGNEQY TRBJ2-7 TRBV27 13
ASRQDIYTEAF TRBJ1-1 TRBV11-2 11
ASSPDGGDQPQH TRBJ1-5 TRBV27 12
ASRPAGLSTDTQY TRBJ2-3 TRBV28 13
ASSPAAGGETQY TRBJ2-5 TRBV18 12
ASSVSLGSTDTQY TRBJ2-3 TRBV6-5 13
ASSSRGLAGANLNEQF TRBJ2-1 TRBV28 16
ASRQAVLTDTQY TRBJ2-3 TRBV6-5 12
AISESGGGEDEQF TRBJ2-1 TRBV10-3 13
ASSRTRSQETQY TRBJ2-5 TRBV2 12
PYNPGGSSYEQY TRBJ2-7 TRBV30 12
ASSPRENYGYT TRBJ1-2 TRBV27 11
AISESGALADTQY TRBJ2-3 TRBV10-3 13
ASSQILYNEQF TRBJ2-1 TRBV6-5 11
ASSNSQPGANVLT TRBJ2-6 TRBV7-8 13
ASSVAGGYTLTYEQY TRBJ2-7 TRBV9 15
ASSPGTANEKLF TRBJ1-4 TRBV18 12
ASSRRVPGNTIY TRBJ1-3 TRBV6-1 12
ASSFRDSPETQY TRBJ2-5 TRBV11-2 12
ASRFGTGVDEQY TRBJ2-7 TRBV5-1 12
ASSIGTLTNEKLF TRBJ1-4 TRBV5-1 13
ASSFGATGQTQY TRBJ2-5 TRBV5-4 12
ASSLSSGTNYEQY TRBJ2-7 TRBV28 13
AISVAGPANTGELF TRBJ2-2 TRBV10-3 14
ASSPGDYGYT TRBJ1-2 TRBV18 10
ASSIHSGSQETQY TRBJ2-5 TRBV19 13
ATRLAGAYEQY TRBJ2-7 TRBV10-3 11
ASSLSGGGEKLF TRBJ1-4 TRBV5-1 12
ASSPEGQRSEKLF TRBJ1-4 TRBV18 13
ASSPGPRGVAEAF TRBJ1-1 TRBV6-5 13
ASSEQGAPGETQY TRBJ2-5 TRBV2 13
ASSLSGGQGDTQY TRBJ2-3 TRBV7-3 13
ASSQLPISGGYANYGYT TRBJ1-2 TRBV4-1 17
ASGGGLRTDTQY TRBJ2-3 TRBV5-4 12
ASSESSTDTQY TRBJ2-3 TRBV5-1 11